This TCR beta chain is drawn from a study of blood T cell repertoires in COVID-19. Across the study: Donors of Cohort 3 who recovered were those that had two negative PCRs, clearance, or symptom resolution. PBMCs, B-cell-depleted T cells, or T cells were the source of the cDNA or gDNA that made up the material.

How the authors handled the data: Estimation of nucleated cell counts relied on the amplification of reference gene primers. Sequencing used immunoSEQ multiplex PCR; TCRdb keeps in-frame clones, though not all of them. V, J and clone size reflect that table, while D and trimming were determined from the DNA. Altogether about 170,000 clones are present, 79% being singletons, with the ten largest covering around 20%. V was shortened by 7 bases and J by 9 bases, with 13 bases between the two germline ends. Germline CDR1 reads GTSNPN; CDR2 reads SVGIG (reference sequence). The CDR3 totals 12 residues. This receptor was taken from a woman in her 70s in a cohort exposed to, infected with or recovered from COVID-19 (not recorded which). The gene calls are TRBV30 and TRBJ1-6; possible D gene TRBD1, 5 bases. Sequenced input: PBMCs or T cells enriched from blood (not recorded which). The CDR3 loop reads CAFQGFGSPLHF. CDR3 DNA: TGTGCCTTTCAGGGTTTTGGTTCACCCCTCCACTTT.